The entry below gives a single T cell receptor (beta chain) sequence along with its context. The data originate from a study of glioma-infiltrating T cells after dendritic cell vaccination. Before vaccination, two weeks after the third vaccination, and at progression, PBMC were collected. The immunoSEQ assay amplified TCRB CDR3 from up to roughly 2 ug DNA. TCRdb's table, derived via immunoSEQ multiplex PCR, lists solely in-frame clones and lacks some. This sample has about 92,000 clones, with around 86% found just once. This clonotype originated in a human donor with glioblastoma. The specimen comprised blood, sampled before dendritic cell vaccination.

In DNA form, the CDR3 reads TGTGCCAGCAGCTTATTAGCGGGAGTCGAGGAGACCCAGTACTTC. Translated, it gives CASSLLAGVEETQYF. The rearrangement links TRBV7-3 to TRBJ2-5; 9 nucleotides align to TRBD2. The CDR3 loop spans 15 amino acids. The V and J ends lost 2 bases and 5 bases, in that order; junction bases with no gene match: 6. CDR1 and CDR2 (germline): SGHTA, FQGTGA. The whole variable domain, filled in from reference TRBV7-3 and TRBJ2-5, reads GAGVSQTPSNKVTEKGKYVELRCDPISGHTALYWYRQSLGQGPEFLIYFQGTGAADDSGLPNDRFFAVRPEGSVSTLKIQRTERGDSAVYLCASSLLAGVEETQYFGPGTRLLVL.